The present T cell receptor (beta chain) was sequenced within a study of T cell repertoires and Cas9 in healthy adults. About the research overall: Multi-effector potency, cytotoxicity and lineage were assessed in SpCas9-reactive CD4 and CD8 T cells.

Points from the study as a whole: Reportedly, SpCas9-reactive effector T cell proliferation and function were mitigated by SpCas9-reactive Tregs in vitro.

Notes on this clone: The antigen is unknown.

Germline V gives CDR1 SNHLY, CDR2 FYNNEI. This CDR3 region has 14 residues. Trimming pared 5 bases from V and 4 bases from J, leaving 12 bases between. Using immunoSEQ multiplex PCR, the repertoire was profiled, and TCRdb retains in-frame clones only, with some absent. Of 20,000 to 25,000 clones in the sample, around 93% are singletons; the top ten hold approximately 0.8%. V usage is TRBV2 and J usage is TRBJ2-1, with unresolved D. The sequence derives from a human donor in good health. Specimen: CD4+ effector T cells (CD127+, CD25-, CD137-, CD154-) from PBMCs; culture status not recorded. CDR3 nucleotide sequence: TGTGCCAGCAGTCCGCCCGGCATTTACAATGAGCAGTTCTTC. This encodes CASSPPGIYNEQFF.